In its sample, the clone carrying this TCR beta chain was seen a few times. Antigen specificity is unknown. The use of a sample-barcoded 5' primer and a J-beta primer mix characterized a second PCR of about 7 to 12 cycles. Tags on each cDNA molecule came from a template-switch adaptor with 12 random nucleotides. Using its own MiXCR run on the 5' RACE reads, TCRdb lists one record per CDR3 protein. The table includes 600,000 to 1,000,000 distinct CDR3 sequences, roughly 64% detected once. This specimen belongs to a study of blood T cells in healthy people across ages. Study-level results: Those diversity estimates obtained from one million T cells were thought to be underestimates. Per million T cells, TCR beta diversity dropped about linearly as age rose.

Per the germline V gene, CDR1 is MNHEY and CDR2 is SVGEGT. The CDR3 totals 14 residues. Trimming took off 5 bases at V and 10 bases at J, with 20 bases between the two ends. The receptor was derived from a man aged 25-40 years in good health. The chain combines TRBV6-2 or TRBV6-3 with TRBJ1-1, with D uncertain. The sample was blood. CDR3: CASSPTTGIMAAFF. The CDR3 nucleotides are TGTGCCAGCAGTCCGACTACTGGAATAATGGCAGCTTTCTTT.